In this sample, the clone carrying this T cell receptor (beta chain) turned up a few times. Its antigen is still unknown. The sample belongs to a study of STAT5B mutations in CD4+ large granular lymphocyte leukemia. Study-wide points: The CD4+ versus CD8+ T-LGLL clonality difference may reflect limited sample size. CD4-sorted patient repertoires seemed more clonal than healthy CD4+ repertoires. Main leukemic clonotypes were patient-specific, but approximately 27% appeared at low frequency elsewhere.

The CDR3 extends over 17 amino acids. After removal of 3 bases from V and 0 bases from J, the junction contained 8 bases not matched to a gene. From germline, CDR1 is LNHDA and CDR2 SQIVND (reference sequence). Assay: immunoSEQ multiplex PCR; the TCRdb copy retains only in-frame clones and omits some. The repertoire holds roughly 30,000 clones, with 70% to 90% as singletons. Source material: CD4+ T cells from blood buffy coats. The origin of this receptor is a human donor in good health. V is TRBV19 and J is TRBJ2-1; 7 bases align to TRBD2. Here the CDR3 DNA reads TGTGCCAGTAGTATTATAAGCGGGACTCACTCCTACAATGAGCAGTTCTTC. This translates into CASSIISGTHSYNEQFF.